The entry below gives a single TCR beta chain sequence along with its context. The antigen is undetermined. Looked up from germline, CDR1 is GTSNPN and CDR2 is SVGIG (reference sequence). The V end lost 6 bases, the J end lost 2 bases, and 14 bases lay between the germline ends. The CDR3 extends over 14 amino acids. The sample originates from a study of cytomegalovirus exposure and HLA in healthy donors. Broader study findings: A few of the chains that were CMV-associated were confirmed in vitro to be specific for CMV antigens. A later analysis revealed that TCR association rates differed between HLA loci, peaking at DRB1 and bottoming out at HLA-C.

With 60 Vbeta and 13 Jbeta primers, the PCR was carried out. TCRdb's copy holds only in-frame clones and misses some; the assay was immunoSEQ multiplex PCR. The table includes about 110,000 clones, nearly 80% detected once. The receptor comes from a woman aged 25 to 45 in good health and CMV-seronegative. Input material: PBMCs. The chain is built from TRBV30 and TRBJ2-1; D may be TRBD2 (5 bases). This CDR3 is CACLERGPYNEQFF. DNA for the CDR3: TGTGCCTGTTTGGAGCGCGGGCCCTACAATGAGCAGTTCTTC.